Below, 4 T cell receptor beta chains from the same sample are listed, as sequenced in a study of blood T cell repertoires in COVID-19 (TCRdb year 2020). Library construction relied on the immunoSEQ multiplex PCR assay. TCRdb took over this immuneACCESS table, retaining in-frame rearrangements with V and J assigned. Such tables are incomplete; in checked studies, under half of the missing clones stem from an unresolved V gene, and the remainder is unexplained. This sample has 200,000 to 250,000 clones in its table, and 70% to 85% of those were observed once. Clones ranked in the top ten supply 3% to 4% of the sample. The sequenced sample consisted of PBMCs or T cells enriched from blood (not recorded which). All receptors come from an older woman who had recovered from COVID-19.

The chain recombines TRBV6-5 with TRBJ1-2; 8 bases line up with TRBD1. CDR1 is MNHEY, CDR2 SVGAGI, per germline. Trimming took 6 bases from V and 8 from J; bases not matched to a gene: 8. The CDR3 has 13 residues. CDR3: CASSDRGSYGYTF. CDR3 nucleotides: TGTGCCAGCAGCGACAGGGGCTCCTACGGCTACACCTTC.

The V and J genes are TRBV12-5 and TRBJ2-7; D may be TRBD2 (6 bases). Trimming left V 6 bases short and J 7 bases short, with 16 bases between. The CDR3 runs 13 residues. Germline V gene sequence: CDR1 LGHNT, CDR2 FRNRAP. The CDR3 nucleotides are TGTGCTAGTGGAAAAGGGGTGGAGGGGGAGCAGTACTTC. It encodes CASGKGVEGEQYF.

The rearrangement joins TRBV19 to TRBJ2-1; D unclear. The CDR3 runs 15 residues. CDR1 is LNHDA and CDR2 is SQIVND in the germline V gene (reference sequence). V lost 5 bases, J lost 3 bases, and 14 bases lay in between. In nucleotides, the CDR3 is TGTGCCAGTAGTGAACAAAACATTTACTACAATGAGCAGTTCTTC. It codes for CASSEQNIYYNEQFF. Filled out from reference TRBV19 and TRBJ2-1, the complete variable domain reads DGGITQSPKYLFRKEGQNVTLSCEQNLNHDAMYWYRQDPGQGLRLIYYSQIVNDFQKGDIAEGYSVSREKKESFPLTVTSAQKNPTAFYLCASSEQNIYYNEQFFGPGTRLTVL.

Regarding this clone: The sample contains more than one DNA sequence encoding this CDR3. The rearrangement uses TRBV10-1 and TRBJ1-1; no reliable D call. This CDR3 is 13 amino acids long. Trimming stripped 0 bases from V and 6 bases from J, with 8 bases between. Germline CDR1 is WNHNN and CDR2 is SYGVQD (reference sequence). DNA for the CDR3: TGCGCCAGCAGTGAGTCAGGAGGAGCTGAAGCTTTCTTT. This encodes CASSESGGAEAFF.